This TCR beta chain is drawn from a study of blood T cell repertoires in COVID-19. Study summary: The origin of the acute and convalescent COVID-19 samples was the United States, Italy and Spain.

This CDR3 is 12 amino acids long. With V trimmed by 5 bases and J by 7 bases, 3 bases remained unmatched. The V gene's germline CDR1 is MNHNY and CDR2 SVGAGI (reference sequence). Per the original methods: Reference gene primers were amplified, and this amplification served to estimate nucleated cell counts. Some clones are missing from TCRdb's copy, which holds only in-frame ones; the method was immunoSEQ multiplex PCR. The DNA gave D and trimming, while V, J and clone size come from that table. The table lists 110,000 to 150,000 clones, 80% to 85% of them singletons. The clonotype originates from a human donor in a cohort sampled during active COVID-19. This chain joins TRBV6-6 and TRBJ1-1; 8 bases map to TRBD1. Sequenced input: peripheral blood. CDR3 nucleotides: TGTGCCAGCAGTCACGGACAGGGTGAAGCTTTCTTT. Translation gives CASSHGQGEAFF.